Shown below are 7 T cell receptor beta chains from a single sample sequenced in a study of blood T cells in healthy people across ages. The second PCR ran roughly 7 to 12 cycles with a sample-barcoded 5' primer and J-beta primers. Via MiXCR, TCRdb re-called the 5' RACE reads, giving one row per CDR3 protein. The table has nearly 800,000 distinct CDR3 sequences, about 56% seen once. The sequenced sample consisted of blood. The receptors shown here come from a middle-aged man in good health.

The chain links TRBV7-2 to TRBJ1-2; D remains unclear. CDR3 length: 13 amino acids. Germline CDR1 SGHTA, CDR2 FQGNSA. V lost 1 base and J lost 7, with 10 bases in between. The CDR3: CASSLDSFGGYTF. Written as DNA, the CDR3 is TGTGCCAGCAGCTTAGATTCCTTCGGTGGCTACACCTTC.

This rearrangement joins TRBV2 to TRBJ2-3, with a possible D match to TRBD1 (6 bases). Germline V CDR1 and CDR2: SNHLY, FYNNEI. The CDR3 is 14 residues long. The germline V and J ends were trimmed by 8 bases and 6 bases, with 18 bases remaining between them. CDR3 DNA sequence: TGTGCCAGCGGGGGCCGAGCAGGAGTGGATACGCAGTATTTT. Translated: CASGGRAGVDTQYF.

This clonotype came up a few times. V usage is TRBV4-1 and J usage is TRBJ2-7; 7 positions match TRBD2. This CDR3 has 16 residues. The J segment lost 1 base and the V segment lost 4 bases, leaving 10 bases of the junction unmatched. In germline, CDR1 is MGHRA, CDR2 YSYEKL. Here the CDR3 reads CASSPDTISGSYEQYF. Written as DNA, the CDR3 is TGCGCCAGCAGCCCGGACACGATTAGCGGGTCCTACGAGCAGTACTTC.

For the CDR3, the DNA is TGTGCCAGCAGTCATGGGCACAGGGTCAGTGATACGCAGTATTTT. Translated: CASSHGHRVSDTQYF. The chain is built from TRBV11-2 and TRBJ2-3; D possibly corresponds to TRBD1 (6 bases). V gave up 6 bases and J gave up 6 bases, with 19 bases separating them. Germline V gene lookup returns CDR1 SGHAT and CDR2 FQNNGV. This CDR3 has 15 amino acids.

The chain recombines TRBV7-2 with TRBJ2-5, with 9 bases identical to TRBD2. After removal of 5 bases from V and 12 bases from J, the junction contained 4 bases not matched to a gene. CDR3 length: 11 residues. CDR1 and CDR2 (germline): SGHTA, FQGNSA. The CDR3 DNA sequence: TGTGCCAGCAGCATCGAGCGGGAGGAGTACTTC. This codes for CASSIEREEYF.

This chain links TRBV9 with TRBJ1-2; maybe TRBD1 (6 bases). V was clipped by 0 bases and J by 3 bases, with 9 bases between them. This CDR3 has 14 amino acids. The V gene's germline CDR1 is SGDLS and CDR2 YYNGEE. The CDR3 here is CASSVDTGHYGYTF. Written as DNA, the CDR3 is TGTGCCAGCAGCGTAGATACAGGGCACTATGGCTACACCTTC.

CDR3 in amino acids: CAGRGDGGEQYF. The CDR3 nucleotides are TGTGCCGGACGCGGCGATGGAGGCGAGCAGTACTTC. V is TRBV28 and J is TRBJ2-7; D may be TRBD2 (5 bases). Trimming cost V 11 bases and J 6 bases, with 17 bases left between them. Germline-derived CDR1 and CDR2 are MDHEN and SYDVKM. CDR3 size: 12 residues.